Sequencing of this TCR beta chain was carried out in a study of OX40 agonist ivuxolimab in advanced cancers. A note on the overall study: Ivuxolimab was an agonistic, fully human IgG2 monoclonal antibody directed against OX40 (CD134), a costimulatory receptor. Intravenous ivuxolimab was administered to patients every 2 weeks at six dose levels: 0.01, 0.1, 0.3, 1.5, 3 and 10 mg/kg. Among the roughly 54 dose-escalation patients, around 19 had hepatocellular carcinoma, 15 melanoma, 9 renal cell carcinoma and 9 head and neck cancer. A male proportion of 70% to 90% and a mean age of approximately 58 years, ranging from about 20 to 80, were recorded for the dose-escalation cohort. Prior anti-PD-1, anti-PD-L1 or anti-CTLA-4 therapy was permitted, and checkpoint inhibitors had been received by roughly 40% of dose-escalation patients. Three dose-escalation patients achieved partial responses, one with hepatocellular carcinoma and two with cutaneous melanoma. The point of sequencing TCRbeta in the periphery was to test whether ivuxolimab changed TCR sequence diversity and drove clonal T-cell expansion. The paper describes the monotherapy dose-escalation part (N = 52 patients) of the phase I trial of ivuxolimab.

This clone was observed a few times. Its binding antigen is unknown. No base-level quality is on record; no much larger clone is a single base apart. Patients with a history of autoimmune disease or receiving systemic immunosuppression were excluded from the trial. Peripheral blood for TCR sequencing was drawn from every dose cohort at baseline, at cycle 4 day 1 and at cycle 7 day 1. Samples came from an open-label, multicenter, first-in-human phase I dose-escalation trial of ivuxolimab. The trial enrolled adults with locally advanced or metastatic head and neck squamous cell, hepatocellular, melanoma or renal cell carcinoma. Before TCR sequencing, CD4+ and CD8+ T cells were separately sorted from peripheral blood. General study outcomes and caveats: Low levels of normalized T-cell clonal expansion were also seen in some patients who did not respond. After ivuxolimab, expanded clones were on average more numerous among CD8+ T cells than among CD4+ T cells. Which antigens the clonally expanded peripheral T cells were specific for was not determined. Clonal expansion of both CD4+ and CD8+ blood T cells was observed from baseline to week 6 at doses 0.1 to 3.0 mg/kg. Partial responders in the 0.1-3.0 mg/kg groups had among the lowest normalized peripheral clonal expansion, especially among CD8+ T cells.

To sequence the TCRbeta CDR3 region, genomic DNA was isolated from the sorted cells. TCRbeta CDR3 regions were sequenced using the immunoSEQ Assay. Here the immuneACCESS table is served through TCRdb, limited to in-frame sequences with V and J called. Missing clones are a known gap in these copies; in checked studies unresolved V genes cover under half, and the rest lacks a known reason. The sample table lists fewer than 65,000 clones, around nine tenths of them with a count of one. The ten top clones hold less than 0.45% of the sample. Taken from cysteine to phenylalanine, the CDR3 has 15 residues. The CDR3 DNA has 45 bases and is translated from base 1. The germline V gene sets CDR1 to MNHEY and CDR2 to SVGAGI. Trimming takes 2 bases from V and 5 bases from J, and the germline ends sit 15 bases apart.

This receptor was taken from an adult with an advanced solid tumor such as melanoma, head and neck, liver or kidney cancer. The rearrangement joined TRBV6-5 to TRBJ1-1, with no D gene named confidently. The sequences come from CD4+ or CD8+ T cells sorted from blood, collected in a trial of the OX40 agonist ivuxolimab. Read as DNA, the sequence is TGTGCCAGCAGTTACAATCCATCGGGTGGAACTGAAGCTTTCTTT. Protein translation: CASSYNPSGGTEAFF.